The 8 T cell receptor beta chains presented below share a single source sample, sequenced in a study of T cell responses to AZD1222 COVID-19 vaccine listed by TCRdb under 2021. The method was the immunoSEQ multiplex PCR assay. TCRdb provides this immuneACCESS table in a form limited to in-frame rearrangements. Some clones are lacking; in checked studies, under half of them reflect an unresolved V gene, and why the rest are absent is not known. The sample has about 120,000 clones on record, roughly 90% of them singletons. Just over 2.5% of the sample is in the top ten clones. The time point label, as the study defines it: about 28 days (+/-7) after the second vaccine dose. Material: peripheral blood, obtained 28 days after the second AZD1222 dose. The receptor set was obtained from an adult who received the AZD1222 COVID-19 vaccine.

The J gene is TRBJ2-3, the V gene TRBV5-1; 9 bases line up with TRBD2. Looked up from germline, CDR1 is SGHRS and CDR2 is YFSETQ. This CDR3 is 16 amino acids long. Trimming cost V 3 bases and J 0 bases; bases outside gene matches: 5. In nucleotides, the CDR3 is TGCGCCAGCAGCTCGATTAGCGGGGGCAGCACAGATACGCAGTATTTT. Encoded protein: CASSSISGGSTDTQYF.

The chain links TRBV6-5 to TRBJ2-6; D not certain. Germline CDR1 reads MNHEY; CDR2 reads SVGAGI. Trimming stripped 7 bases from V and 4 bases from J, with 8 bases between. This CDR3 is 13 amino acids long. The chain's CDR3 is CASTTLGANVLTF. CDR3 in DNA: TGTGCCAGCACAACCCTGGGGGCCAACGTCCTGACTTTC.

The rearrangement joins TRBV3-1 (or the pseudogene TRBV3-2) to TRBJ1-2; possibly TRBD1 for D (6 bases). Germline CDR1 and CDR2: LGHDT and YNNKEL (reference sequence). Trimming removed 4 bases at V and 7 bases at J, with 19 bases between. The CDR3 totals 15 residues. This CDR3 reads CASSLGQGGIGGYTF. CDR3 bases: TGTGCCAGCAGCCTCGGACAAGGGGGGATCGGTGGCTACACCTTC.

The CDR3 bases are TGTGCCATCCAGCAGGGGAATCAGCCCCAGCATTTT. Its protein product is CAIQQGNQPQHF. The V gene is TRBV28, the J gene TRBJ1-5; a possible D gene is TRBD1 (6 bases). Trimming removed 10 bases at V and 4 bases at J, with 11 bases between. The CDR3 is made up of 12 amino acids. The V gene's germline CDR1 is MDHEN and CDR2 SYDVKM.

This CDR3 is CASSETSGGLNEQFF. The CDR3 DNA is TGCGCCAGCAGCGAGACTAGCGGGGGCCTCAATGAGCAGTTCTTC. The V gene is TRBV5-1, the J gene TRBJ2-1; 12 bases are shared with TRBD2. This CDR3 region has 15 residues. Germline CDR1 SGHRS, CDR2 YFSETQ. Unmatched junction bases numbered 5, after V lost 4 bases and J lost 6 bases.

The table lists this clone with a count of one. The V and J genes are TRBV19 and TRBJ1-2; D may be TRBD1 (6 bases). Trimming shortened V by 2 bases and J by 3 bases, and 13 bases separated the two germline ends. CDR1 and CDR2 (germline): LNHDA, SQIVND (reference sequence). The CDR3 spans 15 residues. Here the CDR3 DNA reads TGTGCCAGTAGTATAACGGGGGGGCTCGACTATGGCTACACCTTC. It translates to CASSITGGLDYGYTF.

The chain combines TRBV13 with TRBJ2-5; 13 nucleotides align to TRBD2. The CDR3 is 14 amino acids. The germline gives CDR1 PRHDT, CDR2 FYEKMQ (reference sequence). V dropped 4 bases and J dropped 5; count of bases not matched to a gene: 1. The CDR3 sequence: CASSSGLAGETQYF. In nucleotides, the CDR3 is TGTGCCAGCAGCTCGGGACTAGCGGGGGAGACCCAGTACTTC.

The J gene is TRBJ1-1, the V gene TRBV5-1; the D gene is possibly TRBD1 (5 bases). The V gene lost 4 bases and the J gene lost 8 bases, with 18 bases spanning the gap. This CDR3 region has 14 residues. Germline V lookup: CDR1 SGHRS, CDR2 YFSETQ. In DNA form, the CDR3 reads TGCGCCAGCAGCCCGGAACCAGGGAAGCTCGAAGCTTTCTTT. Protein: CASSPEPGKLEAFF. Combining the CDR3 with reference TRBV5-1 and TRBJ1-1 gives the whole variable domain KAGVTQTPRYLIKTRGQQVTLSCSPISGHRSVSWYQQTPGQGLQFLFEYFSETQRNKGNFPGRFSGRQFSNSRSEMNVSTLELGDSALYLCASSPEPGKLEAFFGQGTRLTVV.